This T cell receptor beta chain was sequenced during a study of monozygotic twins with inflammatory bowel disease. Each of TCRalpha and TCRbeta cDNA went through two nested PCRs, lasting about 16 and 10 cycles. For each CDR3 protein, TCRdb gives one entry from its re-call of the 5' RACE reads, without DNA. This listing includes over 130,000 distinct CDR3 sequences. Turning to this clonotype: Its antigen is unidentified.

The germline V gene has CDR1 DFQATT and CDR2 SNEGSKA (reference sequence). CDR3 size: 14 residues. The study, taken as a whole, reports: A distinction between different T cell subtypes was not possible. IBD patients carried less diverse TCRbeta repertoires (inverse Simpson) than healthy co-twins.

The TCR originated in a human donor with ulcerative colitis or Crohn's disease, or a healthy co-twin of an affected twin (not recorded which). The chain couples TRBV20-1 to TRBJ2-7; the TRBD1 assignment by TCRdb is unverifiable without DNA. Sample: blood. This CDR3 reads CSARQGYAPYEQYF.